The 7 T cell receptor beta chains listed next were all sequenced from one sample in a study of blood T cell repertoires in COVID-19. Method: immunoSEQ multiplex PCR; TCRdb's copy keeps in-frame clones and lacks some. The repertoire holds about 180,000 clones, with about three quarters as singletons. Specimen: peripheral blood. All receptors come from a woman of 80 years or more with COVID-19, enrolled during active disease.

This clone was counted only a few times. The chain recombines TRBV4-2 with TRBJ2-1; 10 bases map to TRBD2. CDR3 length: 15 residues. Germline CDR1 LGHNA, CDR2 YNFKEQ. V trimming: 4 bases; J trimming: 5 bases; junction bases outside the gene matches: 5. The CDR3 protein is CASSRTSGGHNEQFF. The CDR3 DNA follows: TGTGCCAGCAGCCGGACTAGCGGAGGGCACAATGAGCAGTTCTTC.

The chain has TRBV11-2 and TRBJ2-7; D is unclear. The V gene lost 0 bases and the J gene lost 3 bases, with 9 bases spanning the gap. This CDR3 is built from 14 residues. Germline V CDR1 and CDR2: SGHAT, FQNNGV. The CDR3 region has the DNA TGTGCCAGCAGCTTAGAAGTCTACGACTACGAGCAGTACTTC. Its protein product is CASSLEVYDYEQYF.

The V call is TRBV2, the J call TRBJ2-5; D is unclear. With the DNA end fitting TRBJ2-7 better, the J assignment may be wrong. The CDR3 spans 11 residues. The V gene's germline CDR1 is SNHLY and CDR2 FYNNEI. This CDR3 is CASSVTYEQYF. In DNA form, the CDR3 reads TGTGCCAGCAGTGTCACCTACGAGCAGTACTTC.

V usage is TRBV5-1 and J usage is TRBJ1-1; TRBD1 matches at 8 bases. This CDR3 is built from 15 residues. Trimming at V came to 4 bases and at J to 1 base, leaving 6 bases not matched to a gene. Germline loops: CDR1 SGHRS, CDR2 YFSETQ. The CDR3 loop reads CASSSSGTGNTEAFF. The DNA for the CDR3 is TGCGCCAGCAGCAGCTCCGGGACAGGGAACACTGAAGCTTTCTTT.

This sequence joins TRBV11-3 and TRBJ2-2; 9 nucleotides match TRBD1. Germline assignment: CDR1 SGHNT and CDR2 YENEEA. This CDR3 has 15 amino acids. Trimming at V came to 5 bases and at J to 7 bases, leaving 8 bases not matched to a gene. The CDR3 is CASSLGQGWDGELFF. The CDR3 DNA reads as TGTGCCAGCAGCCTCGGACAGGGGTGGGACGGGGAGCTGTTTTTT.

The rearrangement links TRBV18 to TRBJ1-3; 10 nucleotides align to TRBD1. Germline CDR1 is KGHSH and CDR2 is LQKENI. This CDR3 comprises 16 residues. J lost 3 bases, V lost 6 bases, and 8 bases had no gene match. CDR3 amino acids: CASSKTGTGDGNTIYF. As DNA, the CDR3 is TGTGCCAGCTCGAAGACCGGGACAGGGGATGGAAACACCATATATTTT. Together with reference TRBV18 and TRBJ1-3, the CDR3 gives the full variable domain: NAGVMQNPRHLVRRRGQEARLRCSPMKGHSHVYWYRQLPEEGLKFMVYLQKENIIDESGMPKERFSAEFPKEGPSILRIQQVVRGDSAAYFCASSKTGTGDGNTIYFGEGSWLTVV.

The CDR3 bases are TGCAGCGTGCAGGGGGCGCGAAATACTGAAGCTTTCTTT. Its protein product is CSVQGARNTEAFF. This rearrangement joins TRBV29-1 to TRBJ1-1, with TRBD1 identical over 8 bases. V gave up 6 bases and J gave up 5 bases; unmatched junction bases: 8. The germline V gene encodes CDR1 SQVTM and CDR2 ANQGSEA. The length of the CDR3 is 13 residues. Full variable domain (rest looked up from reference TRBV29-1 and TRBJ1-1): SAVISQKPSRDICQRGTSLTIQCQVDSQVTMMFWYRQQPGQSLTLIATANQGSEATYESGFVIDKFPISRPNLTFSTLTVSNMSPEDSSIYLCSVQGARNTEAFFGQGTRLTVV.